This T cell receptor beta chain was sequenced in a study of T cell changes during pregnancy in multiple sclerosis. The protocol was immunoSEQ multiplex PCR, while the TCRdb copy is restricted to in-frame clones and leaves out a portion. The sample includes around 100,000 clones, roughly nine tenths of them seen just once. This TCR came from a female donor with multiple sclerosis, enrolled in a pregnancy study. The sequenced sample was peripheral blood, obtained after pregnancy.

The CDR3 loop reads CASSLWTGDQPQHF. CDR3 coding DNA: TGTGCCAGTAGTTTGTGGACAGGGGATCAGCCCCAGCATTTT. The genes are TRBV19 and TRBJ1-5, with 9 bases lining up with TRBD1. The CDR3 covers 14 residues. Germline V gene data show CDR1 as LNHDA and CDR2 as SQIVND (reference sequence). After removal of 5 bases from V and 5 bases from J, the junction contained 4 bases not matched to a gene. The full variable domain, rest sourced from reference TRBV19 and TRBJ1-5, is DGGITQSPKYLFRKEGQNVTLSCEQNLNHDAMYWYRQDPGQGLRLIYYSQIVNDFQKGDIAEGYSVSREKKESFPLTVTSAQKNPTAFYLCASSLWTGDQPQHFGDGTRLSIL.